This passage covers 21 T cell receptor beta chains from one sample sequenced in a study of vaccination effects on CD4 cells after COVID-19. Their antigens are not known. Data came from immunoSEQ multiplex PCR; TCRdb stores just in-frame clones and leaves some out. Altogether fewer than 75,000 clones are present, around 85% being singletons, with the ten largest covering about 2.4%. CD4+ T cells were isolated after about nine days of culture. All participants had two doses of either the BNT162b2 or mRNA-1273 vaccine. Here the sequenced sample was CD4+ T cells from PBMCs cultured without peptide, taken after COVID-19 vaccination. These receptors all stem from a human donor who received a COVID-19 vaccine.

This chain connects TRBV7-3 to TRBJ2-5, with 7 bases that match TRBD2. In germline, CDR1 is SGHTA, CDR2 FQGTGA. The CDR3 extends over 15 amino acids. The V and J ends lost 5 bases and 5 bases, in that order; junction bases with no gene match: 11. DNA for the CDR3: TGTGCCAGCAGCCCCCGGGCTAGCGGTAGCGAGACCCAGTACTTC. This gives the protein CASSPRASGSETQYF. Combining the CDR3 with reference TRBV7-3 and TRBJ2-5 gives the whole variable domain GAGVSQTPSNKVTEKGKYVELRCDPISGHTALYWYRQSLGQGPEFLIYFQGTGAADDSGLPNDRFFAVRPEGSVSTLKIQRTERGDSAVYLCASSPRASGSETQYFGPGTRLLVL.

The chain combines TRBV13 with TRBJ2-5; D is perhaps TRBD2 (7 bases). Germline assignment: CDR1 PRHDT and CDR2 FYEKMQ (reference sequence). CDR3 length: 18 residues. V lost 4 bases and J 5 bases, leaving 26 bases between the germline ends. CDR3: CASSSLGGGGRGRETQYF. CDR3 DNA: TGTGCCAGCAGCTCCTTAGGGGGGGGAGGACGGGGTAGGGAGACCCAGTACTTC.

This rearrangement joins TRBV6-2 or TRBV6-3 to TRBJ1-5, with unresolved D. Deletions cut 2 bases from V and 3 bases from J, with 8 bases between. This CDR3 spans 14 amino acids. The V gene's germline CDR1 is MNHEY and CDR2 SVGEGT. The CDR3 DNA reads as TGTGCCAGCAGTTACGAACAGTACAATCAGCCCCAGCATTTT. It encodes CASSYEQYNQPQHF.

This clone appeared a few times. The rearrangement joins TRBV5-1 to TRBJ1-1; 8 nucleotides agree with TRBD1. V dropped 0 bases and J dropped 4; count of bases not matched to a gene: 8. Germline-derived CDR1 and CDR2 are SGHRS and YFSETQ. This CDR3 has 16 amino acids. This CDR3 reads CASSLDGQGRSTEAFF. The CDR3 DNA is TGCGCCAGCAGCTTGGATGGACAGGGAAGGAGCACTGAAGCTTTCTTT.

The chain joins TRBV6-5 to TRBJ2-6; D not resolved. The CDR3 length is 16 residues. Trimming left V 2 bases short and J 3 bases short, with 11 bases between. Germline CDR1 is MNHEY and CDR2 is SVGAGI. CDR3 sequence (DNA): TGTGCCAGCAGTTACCTTGGGAAAGGTGGGGCCAACGTCCTGACTTTC. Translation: CASSYLGKGGANVLTF.

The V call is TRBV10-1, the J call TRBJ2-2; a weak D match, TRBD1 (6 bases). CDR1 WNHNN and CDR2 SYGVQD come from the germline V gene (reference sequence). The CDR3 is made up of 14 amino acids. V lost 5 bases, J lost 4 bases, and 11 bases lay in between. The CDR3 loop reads CASSMGHLTGELFF. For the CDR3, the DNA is TGCGCCAGCAGTATGGGACACCTCACCGGGGAGCTGTTTTTT.

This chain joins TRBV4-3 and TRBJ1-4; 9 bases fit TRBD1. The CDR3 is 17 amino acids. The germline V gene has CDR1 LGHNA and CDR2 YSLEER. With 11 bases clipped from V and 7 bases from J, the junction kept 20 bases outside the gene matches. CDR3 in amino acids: CASKQGASQEKGEKLFF. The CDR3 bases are TGCGCCTCTAAACAGGGGGCCTCACAGGAAAAGGGTGAAAAACTGTTTTTT.

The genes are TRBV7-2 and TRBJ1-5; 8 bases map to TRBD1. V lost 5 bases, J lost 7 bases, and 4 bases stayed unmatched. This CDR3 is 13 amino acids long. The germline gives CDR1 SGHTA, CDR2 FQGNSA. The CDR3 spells CASSPDRDQPQHF. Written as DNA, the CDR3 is TGTGCCAGCAGCCCGGACAGGGACCAGCCCCAGCATTTT.

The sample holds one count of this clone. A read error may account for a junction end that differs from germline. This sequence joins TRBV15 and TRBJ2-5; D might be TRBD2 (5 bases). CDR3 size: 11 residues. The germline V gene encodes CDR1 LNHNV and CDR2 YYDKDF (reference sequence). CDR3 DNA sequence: TGTGCCACCAGCAGCGGGATCCTTGGGGACTTC. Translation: CATSSGILGDF. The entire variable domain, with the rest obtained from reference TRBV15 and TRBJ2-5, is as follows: DAMVIQNPRYQVTQFGKPVTLSCSQTLNHNVMYWYQQKSSQAPKLLFHYYDKDFNNEADTPDNFQSRRPNTSFCFLDIRSPGLGDTAMYLCATSSGILGDFGPGTRLLVL.

CDR3 protein: CAWSDRGRLPLHF. The CDR3 nucleotides read TGTGCCTGGAGTGATAGGGGCCGTTTACCCCTCCACTTT. The chain has TRBV30 and TRBJ1-6; D is perhaps TRBD1 (5 bases). Trimming took 1 base from V and 12 from J, leaving 13 bases between them. The V gene's germline CDR1 is GTSNPN and CDR2 SVGIG (reference sequence). The CDR3 is 13 amino acids.

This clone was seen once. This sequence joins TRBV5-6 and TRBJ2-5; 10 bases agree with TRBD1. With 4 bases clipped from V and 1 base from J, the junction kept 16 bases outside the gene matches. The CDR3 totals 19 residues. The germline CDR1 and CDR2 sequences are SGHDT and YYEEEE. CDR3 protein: CASSDQLDRGRPTQETQYF. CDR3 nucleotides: TGTGCCAGCAGCGATCAGCTAGACAGGGGGCGTCCAACCCAAGAGACCCAGTACTTC.

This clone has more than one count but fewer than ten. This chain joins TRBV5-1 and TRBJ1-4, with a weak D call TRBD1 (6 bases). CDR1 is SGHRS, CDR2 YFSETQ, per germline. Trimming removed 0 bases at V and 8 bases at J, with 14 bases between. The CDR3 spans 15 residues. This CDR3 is CASSLDGSGGEKLFF. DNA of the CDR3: TGCGCCAGCAGCTTGGACGGGTCGGGGGGCGAAAAACTGTTTTTT.

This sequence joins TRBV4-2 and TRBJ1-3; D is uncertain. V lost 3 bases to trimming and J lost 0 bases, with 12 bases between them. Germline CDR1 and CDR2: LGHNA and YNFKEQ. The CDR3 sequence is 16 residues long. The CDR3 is CASSQLTPDSGNTIYF. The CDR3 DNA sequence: TGTGCCAGCAGCCAGCTGACTCCCGACTCTGGAAACACCATATATTTT.

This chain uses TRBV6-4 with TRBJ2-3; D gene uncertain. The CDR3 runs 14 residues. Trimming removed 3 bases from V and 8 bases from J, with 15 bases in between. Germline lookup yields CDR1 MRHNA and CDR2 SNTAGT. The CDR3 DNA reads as TGTGCCAGCAGTGAAGGGCTAGTGAAGCGTACGCAGTATTTT. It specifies CASSEGLVKRTQYF.

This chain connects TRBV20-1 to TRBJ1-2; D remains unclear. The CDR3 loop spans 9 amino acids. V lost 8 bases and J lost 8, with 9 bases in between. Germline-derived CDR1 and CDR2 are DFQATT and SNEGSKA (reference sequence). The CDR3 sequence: CSTGEGYTF. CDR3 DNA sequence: TGCAGTACCGGGGAGGGCTACACCTTC.

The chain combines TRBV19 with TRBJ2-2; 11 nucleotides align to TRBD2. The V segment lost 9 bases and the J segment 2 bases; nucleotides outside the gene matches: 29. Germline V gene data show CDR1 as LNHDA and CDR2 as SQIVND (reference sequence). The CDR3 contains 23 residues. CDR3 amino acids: CARDPGPTKGLAAMACNTGELFF. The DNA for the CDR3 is TGTGCCAGAGACCCGGGACCCACCAAGGGACTAGCGGCAATGGCTTGCAACACCGGGGAGCTGTTTTTT.

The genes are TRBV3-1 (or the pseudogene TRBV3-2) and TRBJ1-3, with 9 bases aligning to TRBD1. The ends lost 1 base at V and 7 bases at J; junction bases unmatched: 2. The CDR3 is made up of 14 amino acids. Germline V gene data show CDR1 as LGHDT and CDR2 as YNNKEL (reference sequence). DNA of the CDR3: TGTGCCAGCAGCCAAGGGACAGGGGATAACACCATATATTTT. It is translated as CASSQGTGDNTIYF.

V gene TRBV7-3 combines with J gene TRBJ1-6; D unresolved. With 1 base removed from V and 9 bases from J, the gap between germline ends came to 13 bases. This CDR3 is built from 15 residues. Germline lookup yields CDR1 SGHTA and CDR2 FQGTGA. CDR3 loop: CASSLISLGSSPLHF. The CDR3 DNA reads TGTGCCAGCAGCTTAATAAGCCTGGGGAGTTCACCCCTCCACTTT.

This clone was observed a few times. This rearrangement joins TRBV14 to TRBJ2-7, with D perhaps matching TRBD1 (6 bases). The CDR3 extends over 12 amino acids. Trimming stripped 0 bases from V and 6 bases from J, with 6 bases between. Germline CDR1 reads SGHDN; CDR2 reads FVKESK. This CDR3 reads CASSQEGGEQYV. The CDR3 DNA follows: TGTGCCAGCAGCCAAGAAGGGGGCGAGCAGTACGTC.

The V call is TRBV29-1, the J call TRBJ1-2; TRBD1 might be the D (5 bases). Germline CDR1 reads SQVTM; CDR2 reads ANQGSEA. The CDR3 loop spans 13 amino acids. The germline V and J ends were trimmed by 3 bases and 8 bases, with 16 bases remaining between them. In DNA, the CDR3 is TGCAGCGTTGAGTGGGGGGTGGGCCGGGGCTACACCTTC. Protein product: CSVEWGVGRGYTF. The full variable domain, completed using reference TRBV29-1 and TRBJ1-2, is SAVISQKPSRDICQRGTSLTIQCQVDSQVTMMFWYRQQPGQSLTLIATANQGSEATYESGFVIDKFPISRPNLTFSTLTVSNMSPEDSSIYLCSVEWGVGRGYTFGSGTRLTVV.

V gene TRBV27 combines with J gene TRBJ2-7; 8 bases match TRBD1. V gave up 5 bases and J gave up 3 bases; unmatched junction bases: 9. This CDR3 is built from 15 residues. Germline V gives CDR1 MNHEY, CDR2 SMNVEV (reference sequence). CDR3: CASSPRDRISYEQYV. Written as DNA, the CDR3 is TGTGCCAGCAGTCCCCGGGACAGGATAAGCTACGAGCAGTACGTC.